The entry below describes one TCR beta chain. The antigen is unknown. The junction had 10 bases not matched to a gene; V was cut back by 0 bases and J by 4 bases. Germline CDR1 LGHNA, CDR2 YNFKEQ. CDR3 length: 18 amino acids. This specimen belongs to a study of cytomegalovirus exposure and HLA in healthy donors. Study results and caveats: With later analysis, a missense DCLRE1C variant became linked to TCR beta V- and J-gene trimming.

Use of 60 Vbeta and 13 Jbeta primers characterized the PCR. Repertoires were generated with immunoSEQ multiplex PCR, while TCRdb's copy carries only in-frame clones and drops some. The sample has around 64,000 clones; 85% are singletons. Sample: PBMCs. The chain combines TRBV4-2 with TRBJ2-2; 8 nucleotides agree with TRBD2. The receptor's source is a female donor in good health and CMV-seronegative. CDR3 residues: CASSQDPPGGAGTGELFF. Written as DNA, the CDR3 is TGTGCCAGCAGCCAAGACCCACCCGGGGGGGCCGGCACCGGGGAGCTGTTTTTT.